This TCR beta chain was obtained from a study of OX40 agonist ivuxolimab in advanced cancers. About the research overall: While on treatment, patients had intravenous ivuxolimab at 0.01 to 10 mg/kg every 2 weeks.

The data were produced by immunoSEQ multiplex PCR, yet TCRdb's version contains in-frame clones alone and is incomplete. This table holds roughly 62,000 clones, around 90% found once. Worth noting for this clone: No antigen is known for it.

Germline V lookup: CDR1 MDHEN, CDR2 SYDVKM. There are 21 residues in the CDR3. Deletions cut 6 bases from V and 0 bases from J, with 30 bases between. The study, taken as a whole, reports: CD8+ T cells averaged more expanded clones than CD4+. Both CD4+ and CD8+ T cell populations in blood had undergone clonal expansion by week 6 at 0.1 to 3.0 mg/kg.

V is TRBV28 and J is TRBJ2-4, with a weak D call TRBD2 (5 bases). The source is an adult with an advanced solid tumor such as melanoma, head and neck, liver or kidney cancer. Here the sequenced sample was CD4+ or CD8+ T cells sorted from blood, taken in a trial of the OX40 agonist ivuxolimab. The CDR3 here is CASSYPSEADPKGIAKNIQYF. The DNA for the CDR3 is TGTGCCAGCAGCTACCCGTCGGAGGCGGACCCCAAGGGCATAGCCAAAAACATTCAGTACTTC.